This T cell receptor (beta chain) was retrieved from a study of T cell changes during pregnancy in multiple sclerosis. In germline, CDR1 is SGHNT, CDR2 YYREEE (reference sequence). V trimming: 1 base; J trimming: 0 bases; junction bases outside the gene matches: 2. The CDR3 runs to 16 residues. Clones were read by immunoSEQ multiplex PCR, and TCRdb kept only the in-frame ones, dropping some. The table includes tens of thousands of clones, 94% detected once. Sequencing was performed on peripheral blood, taken after pregnancy. V usage is TRBV5-4 and J usage is TRBJ2-1; TRBD2 aligns across 9 bases. This TCR derives from a female donor in good health, enrolled as a control in a pregnancy study. The CDR3 DNA reads as TGTGCCAGCAGCTTGAGGCGGGGGGGCTCCTACAATGAGCAGTTCTTC. Protein sequence: CASSLRRGGSYNEQFF.